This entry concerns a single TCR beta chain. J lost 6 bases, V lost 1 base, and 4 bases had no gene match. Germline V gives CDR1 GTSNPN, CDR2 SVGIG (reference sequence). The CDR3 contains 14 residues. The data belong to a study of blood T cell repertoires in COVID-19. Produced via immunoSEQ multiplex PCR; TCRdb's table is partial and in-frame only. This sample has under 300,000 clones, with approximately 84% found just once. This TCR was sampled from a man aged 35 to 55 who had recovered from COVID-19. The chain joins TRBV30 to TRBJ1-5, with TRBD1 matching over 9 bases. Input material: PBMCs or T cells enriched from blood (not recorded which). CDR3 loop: CAWSEGTGTQPQHF. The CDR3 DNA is TGTGCCTGGAGTGAGGGGACAGGGACTCAGCCCCAGCATTTT.